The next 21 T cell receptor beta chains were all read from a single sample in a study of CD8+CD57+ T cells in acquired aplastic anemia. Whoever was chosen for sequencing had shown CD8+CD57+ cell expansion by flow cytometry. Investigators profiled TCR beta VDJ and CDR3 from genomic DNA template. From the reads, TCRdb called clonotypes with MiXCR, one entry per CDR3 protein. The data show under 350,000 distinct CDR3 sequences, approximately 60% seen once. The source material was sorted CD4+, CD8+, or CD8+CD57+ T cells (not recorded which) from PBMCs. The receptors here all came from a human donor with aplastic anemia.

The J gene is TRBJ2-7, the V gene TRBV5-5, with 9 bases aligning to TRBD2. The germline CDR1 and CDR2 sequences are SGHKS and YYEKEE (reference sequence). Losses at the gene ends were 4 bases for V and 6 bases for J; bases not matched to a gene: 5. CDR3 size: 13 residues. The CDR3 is CASSAGLAFEQYF. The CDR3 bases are TGTGCCAGCAGCGCCGGACTAGCGTTCGAGCAGTACTTC.

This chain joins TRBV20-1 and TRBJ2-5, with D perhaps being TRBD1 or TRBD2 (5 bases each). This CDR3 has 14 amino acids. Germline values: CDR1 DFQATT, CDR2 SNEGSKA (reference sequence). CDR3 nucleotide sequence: TGCAGCGTTCCGGGGCTATTTGGCCCCCCTACCCAGTACTTC. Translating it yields CSVPGLFGPPTQYF.

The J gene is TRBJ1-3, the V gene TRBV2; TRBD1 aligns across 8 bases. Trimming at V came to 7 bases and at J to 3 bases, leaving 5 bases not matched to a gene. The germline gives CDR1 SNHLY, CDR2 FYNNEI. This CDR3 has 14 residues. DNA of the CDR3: TGTGCCAGCACCTCGACAGGGGTTGGAAACACCATATATTTT. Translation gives CASTSTGVGNTIYF.

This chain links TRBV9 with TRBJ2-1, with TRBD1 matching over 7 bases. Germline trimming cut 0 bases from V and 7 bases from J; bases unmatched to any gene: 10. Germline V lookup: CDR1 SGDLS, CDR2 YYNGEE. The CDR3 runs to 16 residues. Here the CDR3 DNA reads TGTGCCAGCAGCGTAGACGACAGGGCCGCAACTAATGAGCAGTTCTTC. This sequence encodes CASSVDDRAATNEQFF.

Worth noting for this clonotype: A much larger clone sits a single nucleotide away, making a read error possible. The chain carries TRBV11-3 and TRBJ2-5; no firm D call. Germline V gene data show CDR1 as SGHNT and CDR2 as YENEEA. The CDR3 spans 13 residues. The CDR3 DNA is TGTGCCAGCAGCTTAGACAGCCAAAAGACCCAGTACTTC. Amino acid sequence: CASSLDSQKTQYF.

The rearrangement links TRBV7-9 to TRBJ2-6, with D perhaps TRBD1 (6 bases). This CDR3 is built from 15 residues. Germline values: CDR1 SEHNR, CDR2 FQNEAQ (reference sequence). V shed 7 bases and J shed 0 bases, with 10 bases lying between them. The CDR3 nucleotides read TGTGCCAGCACCCGGGACACCTCTGGGGCCAACGTCCTGACTTTC. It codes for CASTRDTSGANVLTF.

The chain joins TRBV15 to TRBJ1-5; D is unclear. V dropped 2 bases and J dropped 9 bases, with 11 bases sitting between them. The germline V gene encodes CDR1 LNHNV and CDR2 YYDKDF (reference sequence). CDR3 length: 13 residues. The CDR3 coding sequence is TGTGCCACCAGCAGACCACTATTCAGGCCCCAGCATTTT. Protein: CATSRPLFRPQHF. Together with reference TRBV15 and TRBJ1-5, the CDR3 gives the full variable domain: DAMVIQNPRYQVTQFGKPVTLSCSQTLNHNVMYWYQQKSSQAPKLLFHYYDKDFNNEADTPDNFQSRRPNTSFCFLDIRSPGLGDTAMYLCATSRPLFRPQHFGDGTRLSIL.

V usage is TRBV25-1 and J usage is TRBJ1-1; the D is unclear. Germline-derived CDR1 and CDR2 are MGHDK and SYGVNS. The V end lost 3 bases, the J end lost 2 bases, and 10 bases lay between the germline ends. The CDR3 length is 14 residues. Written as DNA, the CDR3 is TGTGCCAGCAGTGATTATAGGAAAAACACTGAAGCTTTCTTT. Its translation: CASSDYRKNTEAFF.

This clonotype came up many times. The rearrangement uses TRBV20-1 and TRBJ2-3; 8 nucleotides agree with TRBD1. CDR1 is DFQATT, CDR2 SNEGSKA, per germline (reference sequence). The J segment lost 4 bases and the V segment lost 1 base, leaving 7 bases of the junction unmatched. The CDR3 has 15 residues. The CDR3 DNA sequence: TGCAGTGCTAGAGGGACAGGGAGTACTTCAGATACGCAGTATTTT. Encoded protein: CSARGTGSTSDTQYF.

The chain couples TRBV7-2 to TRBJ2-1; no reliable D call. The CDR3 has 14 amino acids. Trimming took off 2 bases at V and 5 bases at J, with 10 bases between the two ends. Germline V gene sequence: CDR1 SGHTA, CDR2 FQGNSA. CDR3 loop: CASSLTYGDNEQFF. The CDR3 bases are TGTGCCAGCAGCTTAACGTATGGAGACAATGAGCAGTTCTTC.

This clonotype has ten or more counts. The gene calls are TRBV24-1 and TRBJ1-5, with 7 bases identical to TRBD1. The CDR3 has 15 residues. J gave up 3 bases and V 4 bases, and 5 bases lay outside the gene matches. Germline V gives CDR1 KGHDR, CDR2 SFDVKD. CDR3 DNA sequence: TGTGCCACCAGTGACCCGGGACAGATCAATCAGCCCCAGCATTTT. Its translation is CATSDPGQINQPQHF.

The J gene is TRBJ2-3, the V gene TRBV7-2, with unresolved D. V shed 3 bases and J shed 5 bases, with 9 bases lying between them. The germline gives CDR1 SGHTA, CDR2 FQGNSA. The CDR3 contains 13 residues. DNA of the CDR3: TGTGCCAGCAGCTTTAAGGTCGGAGATACGCAGTATTTT. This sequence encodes CASSFKVGDTQYF.

CDR3 DNA sequence: TGTGCCAGCAGCCCCGGGACCGAGACAGATACGCAGTATTTT. Translating it yields CASSPGTETDTQYF. The chain recombines TRBV7-3 with TRBJ2-3, with D perhaps assigned TRBD1 or TRBD2 (5 bases each). Germline CDR1 reads SGHTA; CDR2 reads FQGTGA. The CDR3 totals 14 residues. Trimming pared 5 bases from V and 3 bases from J, leaving 12 bases between.

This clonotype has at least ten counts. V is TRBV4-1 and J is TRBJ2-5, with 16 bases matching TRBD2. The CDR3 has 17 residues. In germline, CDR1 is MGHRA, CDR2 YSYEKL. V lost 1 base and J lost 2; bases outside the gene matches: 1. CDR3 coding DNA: TGCGCCAGCAGCCAAGGGGGACTAGCGGGGGGGCAAGAGACCCAGTACTTC. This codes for CASSQGGLAGGQETQYF.

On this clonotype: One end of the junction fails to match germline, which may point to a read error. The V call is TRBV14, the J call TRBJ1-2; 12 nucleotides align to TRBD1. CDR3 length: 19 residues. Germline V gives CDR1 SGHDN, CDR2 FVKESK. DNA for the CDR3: TGTGCCAGCAGCCAACTTAACGGAGGGACAGGGGGCCGTTCCTATGGGTACACCTTC. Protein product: CASSQLNGGTGGRSYGYTF.

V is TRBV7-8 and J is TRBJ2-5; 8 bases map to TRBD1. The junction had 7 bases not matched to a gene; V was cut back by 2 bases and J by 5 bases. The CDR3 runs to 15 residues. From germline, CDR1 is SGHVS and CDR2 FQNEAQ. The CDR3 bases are TGTGCCAGCAGCTTAATGGACAGGGTTGTGGAGACCCAGTACTTC. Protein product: CASSLMDRVVETQYF.

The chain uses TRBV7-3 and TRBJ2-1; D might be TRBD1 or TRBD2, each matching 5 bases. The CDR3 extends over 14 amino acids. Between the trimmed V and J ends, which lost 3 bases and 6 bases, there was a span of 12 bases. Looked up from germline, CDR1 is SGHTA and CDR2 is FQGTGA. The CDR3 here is CASSFQGVFNEQFF. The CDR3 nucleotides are TGTGCCAGCAGCTTTCAGGGAGTTTTCAATGAGCAGTTCTTC.

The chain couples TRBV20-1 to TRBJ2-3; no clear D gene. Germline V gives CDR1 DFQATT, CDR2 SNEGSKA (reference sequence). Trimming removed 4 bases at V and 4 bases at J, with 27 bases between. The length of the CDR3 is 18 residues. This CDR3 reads CSAKGGGRPGRQADTQYF. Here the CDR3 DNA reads TGCAGTGCTAAGGGTGGTGGTAGACCGGGTAGGCAGGCAGATACGCAGTATTTT.

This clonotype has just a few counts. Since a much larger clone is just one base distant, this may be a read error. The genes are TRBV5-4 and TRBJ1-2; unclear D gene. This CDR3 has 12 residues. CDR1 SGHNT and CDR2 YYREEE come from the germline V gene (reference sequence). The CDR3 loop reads CASSLQMEGCTF. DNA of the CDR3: TGTGCCAGCAGCTTACAAATGGAGGGCTGCACCTTC.

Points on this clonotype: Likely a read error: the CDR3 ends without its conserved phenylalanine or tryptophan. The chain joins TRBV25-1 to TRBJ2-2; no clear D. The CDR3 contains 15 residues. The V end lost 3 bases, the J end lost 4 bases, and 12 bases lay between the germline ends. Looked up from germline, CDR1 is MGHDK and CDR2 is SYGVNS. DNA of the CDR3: TGTGCCAGCAGTGATCTCACCGCTTTCACCGGGGAGCTGTTTTTG. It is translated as CASSDLTAFTGELFL.

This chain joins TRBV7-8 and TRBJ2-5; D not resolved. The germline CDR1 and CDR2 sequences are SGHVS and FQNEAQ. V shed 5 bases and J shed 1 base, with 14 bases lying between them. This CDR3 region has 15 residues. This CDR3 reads CASSLIPGPQETQYF. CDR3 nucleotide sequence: TGTGCCAGCAGCCTTATACCAGGACCCCAAGAGACCCAGTACTTC.